This TCR beta chain appears in the sequencing data of a study of control samples from healthy donors and cancer patients. The repertoire was sequenced with immunoSEQ multiplex PCR; TCRdb's copy has only in-frame clones and lacks some. The sample contains about 150,000 clones, about 90% of which appear only once. Germline CDR1 SGDLS, CDR2 YYNGEE. The CDR3 contains 12 residues. V was shortened by 3 bases and J by 5 bases, with 8 bases between the two germline ends. The clonotype originates from a man aged 18 to 29 in good health. Specimen: blood. The V call is TRBV9, the J call TRBJ2-5; D is unresolved. CDR3 DNA: TGTGCCAGCAGCGCCCGCGAGGAGACCCAGTACTTC. Protein: CASSAREETQYF.